These 27 T cell receptor beta chains were all obtained from the same sample, sequenced in a study of T-cell memory formation after mild COVID-19. TCRdb processed the 5' RACE reads anew with MiXCR; each CDR3 protein has one entry. This table holds roughly 190,000 distinct CDR3 sequences, 25% to 35% found once. The sample taken for sequencing was PBMCs or a T cell subset sorted from them (not recorded which). Receptors were obtained from an adult woman who had mild COVID-19 (a few samples of this study predate the infection). Cell type and time point are not known.

In this sample, this clonotype turned up many times. The V and J genes are TRBV5-6 and TRBJ1-1; D is unclear. Trimming removed 4 bases from V and 0 bases from J, with 7 bases in between. Per the germline V gene, CDR1 is SGHDT and CDR2 is YYEEEE. The CDR3 has 13 residues. The CDR3 nucleotides are TGTGCCAGCAGCGGCCAGCTGAACACTGAAGCTTTCTTT. It translates to CASSGQLNTEAFF.

The gene calls are TRBV2 and TRBJ1-3; D is unresolved. The V gene lost 6 bases and the J gene lost 0 bases, with 18 bases spanning the gap. Per the germline V gene, CDR1 is SNHLY and CDR2 is FYNNEI. The CDR3 has 17 residues. The DNA for the CDR3 is TGTGCCAGCAGCCCGGATTCGGGCCGTGGCTCTGGAAACACCATATATTTT. Translated: CASSPDSGRGSGNTIYF. Looking up the rest from reference TRBV2 and TRBJ1-3 gives the full variable domain: EPEVTQTPSHQVTQMGQEVILRCVPISNHLYFYWYRQILGQKVEFLVSFYNNEISEKSEIFDDQFSVERPDGSNFTLKIRSTKLEDSAMYFCASSPDSGRGSGNTIYFGEGSWLTVV.

The rearrangement links TRBV20-1 to TRBJ1-3; D not resolved. Trimming left V 2 bases short and J 3 bases short, with 11 bases between. CDR1 DFQATT and CDR2 SNEGSKA come from the germline V gene (reference sequence). The CDR3 loop spans 14 amino acids. CDR3: CSARRGSVGNTIYF. Here the CDR3 DNA reads TGCAGTGCTAGACGAGGGTCCGTTGGAAACACCATATATTTT.

The chain links TRBV7-9 to TRBJ2-3; 7 bases map to TRBD2. The CDR3 loop spans 15 amino acids. CDR1 is SEHNR, CDR2 FQNEAQ, per germline (reference sequence). The V and J ends lost 3 bases and 1 base, in that order; junction bases with no gene match: 4. The CDR3 nucleotides are TGTGCCAGCAGCTTCAGAGGGAGGGGCACAGATACGCAGTATTTT. Protein product: CASSFRGRGTDTQYF.

V and J are TRBV18 and TRBJ1-4; 10 bases line up with TRBD1. The V gene's germline CDR1 is KGHSH and CDR2 LQKENI. V trimming: 4 bases; J trimming: 7 bases; junction bases outside the gene matches: 3. The CDR3 sequence is 14 residues long. The CDR3 sequence: CASSQGTGAEKLFF. CDR3 nucleotides: TGTGCCAGCTCACAAGGGACAGGGGCTGAAAAACTGTTTTTT.

This clonotype was seen once. The chain combines TRBV12-3 or TRBV12-4 with TRBJ1-6; D gene ambiguous. Trimming took off 3 bases at V and 2 bases at J, with 5 bases between the two ends. This CDR3 spans 14 amino acids. The CDR3, as DNA: TGTGCCAGCAGTTTTGGCACCTATAATTCACCCCTCCACTTT. Translated: CASSFGTYNSPLHF.

This rearrangement joins TRBV27 to TRBJ2-2; 9 bases map to TRBD2. The ends lost 3 bases at V and 2 bases at J; junction bases unmatched: 1. The CDR3 is 15 amino acids. CDR1 MNHEY and CDR2 SMNVEV come from the germline V gene (reference sequence). The DNA for the CDR3 is TGTGCCAGCAGTTTTAGCGGGAGAAACACCGGGGAGCTGTTTTTT. Its translation is CASSFSGRNTGELFF.

This clonotype showed up just a few times. The chain couples TRBV11-2 to TRBJ2-3; 12 bases are a match to TRBD2. Germline CDR1 is SGHAT and CDR2 is FQNNGV. This CDR3 has 15 amino acids. With V trimmed by 5 bases and J by 5 bases, 5 bases remained unmatched. CDR3 region: CASSPQGLAGDTQYF. CDR3 DNA: TGTGCCAGCAGCCCTCAGGGACTAGCGGGAGATACGCAGTATTTT. Based on the CDR3 plus reference TRBV11-2 and TRBJ2-3, the full variable domain is EAGVAQSPRYKIIEKRQSVAFWCNPISGHATLYWYQQILGQGPKLLIQFQNNGVVDDSQLPKDRFSAERLKGVDSTLKIQPAKLEDSAVYLCASSPQGLAGDTQYFGPGTRLTVL.

This clonotype was seen only a few times. V is TRBV29-1 and J is TRBJ2-7; tentative D call: TRBD2 (7 bases). The V and J ends lost 6 bases and 5 bases respectively, with 20 bases between them. The CDR3 runs 14 residues. Germline V gives CDR1 SQVTM, CDR2 ANQGSEA. The CDR3, as DNA: TGCAGCGTCGCACGAGGGGGGGCTCTACACGAGCAGTACTTC. Its protein is CSVARGGALHEQYF.

This sequence joins TRBV20-1 and TRBJ2-5; 9 bases agree with TRBD2. With V trimmed by 0 bases and J by 5 bases, 10 bases remained unmatched. Germline-derived CDR1 and CDR2 are DFQATT and SNEGSKA (reference sequence). This CDR3 is 16 amino acids long. In nucleotides, the CDR3 is TGCAGTGCTAGAGATCCCTCTAGCGGGACTCGGGAGACCCAGTACTTC. The encoded protein is CSARDPSSGTRETQYF.

This clonotype was seen more than once but under ten times. V and J are TRBV12-3 or TRBV12-4 and TRBJ1-1; D is unresolved. Trimming left V 7 bases short and J 1 base short, with 10 bases between. The CDR3 is made up of 13 amino acids. CDR3 in DNA: TGTGCCAGCACCTCGCCTCGGAACACTGAAGCTTTCTTT. Protein: CASTSPRNTEAFF.

J is TRBJ2-1 and V is TRBV20-1; 11 nucleotides line up with TRBD2. CDR3 size: 15 residues. Unmatched junction bases numbered 5, after V lost 3 bases and J lost 4 bases. Per the germline V gene, CDR1 is DFQATT and CDR2 is SNEGSKA (reference sequence). CDR3 coding DNA: TGCAGTGCTAGGGGGACTAGCGGTCGTTACAATGAGCAGTTCTTC. Translation: CSARGTSGRYNEQFF.

V usage is TRBV7-9 and J usage is TRBJ2-7; perhaps TRBD1 as D (5 bases). V lost 0 bases, J lost 5 bases, and 11 bases lay in between. CDR1 SEHNR and CDR2 FQNEAQ come from the germline V gene (reference sequence). This CDR3 is 14 amino acids long. For the CDR3, the DNA is TGTGCCAGCAGCTTAGCGGCAGGGATGGACGAGCAGTACTTC. It codes for CASSLAAGMDEQYF.

This rearrangement joins TRBV12-3 or TRBV12-4 to TRBJ2-1; D is possibly TRBD1 or TRBD2 (6 bases each). The CDR3 totals 16 residues. Trimming left V 8 bases short and J 0 bases short, with 17 bases between. The CDR3 sequence is CASEFYGGRSYNEQFF. The CDR3 region has the DNA TGTGCCAGCGAGTTTTACGGGGGCCGCTCCTACAATGAGCAGTTCTTC.

This clonotype came up many times. This sequence joins TRBV5-1 and TRBJ2-1; TRBD2 agrees at 13 bases. V trimming: 4 bases; J trimming: 5 bases; junction bases outside the gene matches: 3. The length of the CDR3 is 15 residues. The germline gives CDR1 SGHRS, CDR2 YFSETQ. The CDR3 here is CASSGLAGAHNEQFF. CDR3 in DNA: TGCGCCAGCAGCGGACTAGCGGGGGCTCACAATGAGCAGTTCTTC.

V gene TRBV6-6 combines with J gene TRBJ2-3; D not certain. Germline CDR1 is MNHNY and CDR2 is SVGAGI (reference sequence). The CDR3 is 17 residues long. Trimming removed 2 bases at V and 5 bases at J, with 20 bases between. The DNA of the CDR3 is TGTGCCAGCAGTTACGCAGCTAGGCTGAGTGGTAAAGATACGCAGTATTTT. This gives the protein CASSYAARLSGKDTQYF.

This clonotype has only a few counts. The chain uses TRBV7-9 and TRBJ2-5; tentative D call: TRBD2 (6 bases). The CDR3 length is 13 residues. Germline CDR1 and CDR2: SEHNR and FQNEAQ (reference sequence). V dropped 5 bases and J dropped 8 bases, with 15 bases sitting between them. The CDR3 loop is CASSPPPGDTQYF. CDR3 DNA: TGTGCCAGCAGCCCGCCCCCGGGAGACACCCAGTACTTC. The full variable domain, completed using reference TRBV7-9 and TRBJ2-5, is DTGVSQNPRHKITKRGQNVTFRCDPISEHNRLYWYRQTLGQGPEFLTYFQNEAQLEKSRLLSDRFSAERPKGSFSTLEIQRTEQGDSAMYLCASSPPPGDTQYFGPGTRLLVL.

The chain is built from TRBV29-1 and TRBJ2-2; TRBD2 is a possible D gene (5 bases). The germline V gene encodes CDR1 SQVTM and CDR2 ANQGSEA. This CDR3 has 15 residues. Between the trimmed V and J ends, which lost 2 bases and 0 bases, there was a span of 10 bases. The CDR3 protein is CSVEPPGSNTGELFF. The CDR3 region has the DNA TGCAGCGTTGAACCCCCGGGGTCGAACACCGGGGAGCTGTTTTTT.

This sequence joins TRBV27 and TRBJ1-5; D is possibly TRBD1 (5 bases). The CDR3 runs 13 residues. V gave up 2 bases and J gave up 11 bases, with 13 bases separating them. Germline assignment: CDR1 MNHEY and CDR2 SMNVEV (reference sequence). The CDR3 protein is CASSLGAGSAQHF. In DNA form, the CDR3 reads TGTGCCAGCAGTTTAGGGGCGGGTTCGGCCCAGCATTTT.

This clonotype was detected a few times. The gene calls are TRBV11-2 and TRBJ1-1; 10 bases are a match to TRBD1. This CDR3 contains 14 residues. The V and J ends lost 3 bases and 5 bases, in that order; junction bases with no gene match: 3. CDR1 and CDR2 from the germline V gene are SGHAT and FQNNGV. In nucleotides, the CDR3 is TGTGCCAGCAGCTTTGACAGGGGGCTTACTGAAGCTTTCTTT. Its translation is CASSFDRGLTEAFF.

The J gene is TRBJ2-4, the V gene TRBV9, with TRBD2 matching 14 bases. This CDR3 spans 19 amino acids. The V gene's germline CDR1 is SGDLS and CDR2 YYNGEE. The V gene end was trimmed by 2 bases and the J gene end by 1 base; junction bases not matched to a gene: 8. The CDR3 spells CASSVGLAGGVGAKNIQYF. The CDR3 bases are TGTGCCAGCAGCGTCGGACTAGCGGGAGGAGTGGGGGCCAAAAACATTCAGTACTTC.

The genes are TRBV29-1 and TRBJ1-2, with unresolved D. Trimming cost V 6 bases and J 6 bases, with 11 bases left between them. This CDR3 is 11 amino acids long. CDR1 is SQVTM and CDR2 is ANQGSEA in the germline V gene. The CDR3, as DNA: TGCAGCGTCAGAGACGGTGATGGCTACACCTTC. It codes for CSVRDGDGYTF.

The chain employs TRBV5-1 and TRBJ1-2; TRBD1 matches at 7 bases. The CDR3 is 16 amino acids. Germline lookup yields CDR1 SGHRS and CDR2 YFSETQ. V dropped 3 bases and J dropped 5; count of bases not matched to a gene: 13. The CDR3 loop reads CASSWEQGQRGYGYTF. DNA for the CDR3: TGCGCCAGCAGCTGGGAACAGGGACAGCGAGGATATGGCTACACCTTC.

This clonotype was detected once. The chain carries TRBV7-2 and TRBJ1-5; possibly TRBD1 for D (6 bases). Per germline, CDR1 SGHTA and CDR2 FQGNSA. Trimming took 5 bases from V and 6 from J, leaving 20 bases between them. This CDR3 comprises 16 residues. DNA for the CDR3: TGTGCCAGCAGCCCCTCCCATGGGGGACACGGTCAGCCCCAGCATTTT. This encodes CASSPSHGGHGQPQHF.

Only a few counts were recorded for this clonotype. CDR3 bases: TGTGCCAGCAGCTTGGGGGGCCCCTTTCAAGAGACCCAGTACTTC. Amino acid sequence: CASSLGGPFQETQYF. The chain recombines TRBV7-8 with TRBJ2-5; D may be TRBD1 or TRBD2 (6 bases each). Germline assignment: CDR1 SGHVS and CDR2 FQNEAQ. V was clipped by 3 bases and J by 2 bases, with 13 bases between them. The CDR3 runs 15 residues. Full variable domain (rest looked up from reference TRBV7-8 and TRBJ2-5): GAGVSQSPRYKVAKRGQDVALRCDPISGHVSLFWYQQALGQGPEFLTYFQNEAQLDKSGLPSDRFFAERPEGSVSTLKIQRTQQEDSAVYLCASSLGGPFQETQYFGPGTRLLVL.

The DNA of the CDR3 is TGCGCCAGCAGCCAAGACGCGACAGGGACCTATGGCTACACCTTC. Translated, it gives CASSQDATGTYGYTF. This chain uses TRBV4-1 with TRBJ1-2; 7 bases agree with TRBD1. The germline gives CDR1 MGHRA, CDR2 YSYEKL. V was clipped by 0 bases and J by 4 bases; unmatched bases: 5. The CDR3 covers 15 residues.

This clonotype was picked up a small number of times. The chain recombines TRBV11-3 with TRBJ2-2, with 9 bases matching TRBD2. V was clipped by 6 bases and J by 3 bases; unmatched bases: 11. Germline V gives CDR1 SGHNT, CDR2 YENEEA. CDR3 length: 17 residues. As DNA, the CDR3 is TGTGCCAGCAGTTCTCTCGGGGCTAGCGGGGACACCGGGGAGCTGTTTTTT. Protein: CASSSLGASGDTGELFF.